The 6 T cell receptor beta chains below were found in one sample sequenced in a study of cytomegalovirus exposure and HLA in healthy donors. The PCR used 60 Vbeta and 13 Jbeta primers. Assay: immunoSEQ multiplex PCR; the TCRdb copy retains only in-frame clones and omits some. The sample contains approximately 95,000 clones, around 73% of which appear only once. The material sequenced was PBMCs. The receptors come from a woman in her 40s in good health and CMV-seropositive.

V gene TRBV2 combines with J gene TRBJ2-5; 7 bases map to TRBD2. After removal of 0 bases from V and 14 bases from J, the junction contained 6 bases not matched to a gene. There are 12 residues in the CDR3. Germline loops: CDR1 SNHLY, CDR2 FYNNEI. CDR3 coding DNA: TGTGCCAGCAGTGAAGCCCCTAGCGGCAAATACTTC. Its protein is CASSEAPSGKYF.

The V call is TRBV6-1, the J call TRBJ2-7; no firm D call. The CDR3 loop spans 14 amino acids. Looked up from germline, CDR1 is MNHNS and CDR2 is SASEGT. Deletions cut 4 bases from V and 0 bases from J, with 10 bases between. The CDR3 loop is CASSGAIDSYEQYF. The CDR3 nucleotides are TGTGCCAGCAGTGGGGCTATAGACTCCTACGAGCAGTACTTC.

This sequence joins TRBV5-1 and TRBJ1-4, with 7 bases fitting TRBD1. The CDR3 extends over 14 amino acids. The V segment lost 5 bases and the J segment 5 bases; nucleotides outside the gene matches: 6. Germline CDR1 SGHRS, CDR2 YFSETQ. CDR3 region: CASRTGTVNEKLFF. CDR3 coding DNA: TGCGCCAGCAGGACCGGGACAGTAAATGAAAAACTGTTTTTT.

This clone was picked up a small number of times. CDR3 in DNA: TGTGCCAGCTCACCACGGGGGCTAGCGGGAGAGGAGCAGTACTTC. Translated: CASSPRGLAGEEQYF. The chain employs TRBV18 and TRBJ2-7, with TRBD2 matching over 10 bases. Trimming removed 1 base from V and 7 bases from J; junction bases left unmatched: 7. The CDR3 is 15 amino acids. Germline CDR1 reads KGHSH; CDR2 reads LQKENI.

The CDR3 region is CATSTGTGVYEQYF. As DNA, the CDR3 is TGTGCCACCAGCACCGGGACAGGGGTTTACGAGCAGTACTTC. The chain joins TRBV15 to TRBJ2-5; 10 positions match TRBD1. The J call may be mistaken, given a closer DNA end match to TRBJ2-7. This CDR3 is built from 14 residues. Germline V gene sequence: CDR1 LNHNV, CDR2 YYDKDF (reference sequence).

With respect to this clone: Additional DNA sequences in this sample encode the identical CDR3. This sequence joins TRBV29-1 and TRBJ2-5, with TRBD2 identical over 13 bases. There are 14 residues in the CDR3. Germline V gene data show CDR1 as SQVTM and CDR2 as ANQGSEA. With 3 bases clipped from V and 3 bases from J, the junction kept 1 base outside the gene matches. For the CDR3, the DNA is TGCAGCGTTGATGGACTAGCGGGGGAAGAGACCCAGTACTTC. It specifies CSVDGLAGEETQYF.